Listed below are T cell receptor beta chains from one sample, sequenced in a study of CD8 T cells in Susac syndrome. TCRdb re-called the immunoSEQ multiplex PCR reads through MiXCR, storing one row per CDR3 protein. The table shows over 300,000 distinct CDR3 sequences, with approximately 90% occurring only once. Sequenced material: CD4+ T cells from PBMCs. Receptors originate from a human donor with multiple sclerosis. The CDR3 runs from the conserved cysteine through the conserved F or W. The D gene is left open where the match is weak. Not all rows give a size; the values are once, few, many and, for expanded clones, a class.

J gene,D gene,clone size,V gene,CDR3 DNA,CDR3 protein
TRBJ2-7,-,-,TRBV7-3,TGTGCCAGCAGCTTAAATCAGGGTTCTTCGCAGTACTTC,CASSLNQGSSQYF
TRBJ2-7,TRBD1,-,TRBV20-1,TGCAGTGCTATGGTCCGGGACAGACCATACGAGCAGTACTTC,CSAMVRDRPYEQYF
TRBJ2-3,-,-,TRBV20-1,TGCAGTGCTAGAGCCTCCGGGGGCGGAAGGACAGATACGCAGTATTTT,CSARASGGGRTDTQYF
TRBJ2-5,-,-,TRBV12-3/TRBV12-4,TGTGCCAGCAGCTTTAGTGGGGGGGAGACCCAGTACTTC,CASSFSGGETQYF
TRBJ1-4,-,once,TRBV20-1,TGCAGTGCTAGTCAAGGGTGGCGGATTAATGAAAAACTGTTTTTT,CSASQGWRINEKLFF
TRBJ2-3,-,-,TRBV5-4,TGTGCCAGCAGCTTGGATGGCAGCCGCACAGATACGCAGTATTTT,CASSLDGSRTDTQYF
TRBJ2-1,TRBD2,-,TRBV4-1,TGCGCCAGCAGCCTGGGGCAAAGAGCGGGAGTAGGGCAGTTCTTC,CASSLGQRAGVGQFF
TRBJ2-7,-,-,TRBV30,TGTGCCTGGAGTGTAACGCCCCCCTACGAGCAGTACTTC,CAWSVTPPYEQYF
TRBJ1-5,-,-,TRBV19,TGTGCCAGTAGTATAGGAAGGGGGGGGCAGCATTTT,CASSIGRGGQHF
TRBJ2-7,TRBD1,-,TRBV4-2,TGTGCCAGCAGCTACGACAGGGTGGGGTCCTACGAGCAGTACTTC,CASSYDRVGSYEQYF
TRBJ2-7,TRBD1,-,TRBV7-2,TGTGCCAGCAGCGACCGACAGGGGAATTGGTACGAGCAGTACTTC,CASSDRQGNWYEQYF
TRBJ1-1,-,few,TRBV10-1,TGCGCCAGCAGTGCCGGTCGGCAGGCTGAAGCTTTCTTT,CASSAGRQAEAFF
TRBJ2-2,-,-,TRBV19,TGTGCCAGTAGTATAGATCTTACAGCGAACACCGGGGAGCTGTTTTTT,CASSIDLTANTGELFF
TRBJ2-1,-,-,TRBV29-1,TGCAGCGCTCGCTCCACTAGTCCAAGCTCCTACAATGAGCAGTTCTTC,CSARSTSPSSYNEQFF
TRBJ1-6,-,-,TRBV30,TGTGCCTGGAGACAGGAACCCTATAATTCACCCCTCCACTTT,CAWRQEPYNSPLHF
TRBJ1-5,-,-,TRBV18,TGTGCCAGCTCACCACTGACAGACCCCCCGTTACAGCATTTT,CASSPLTDPPLQHF
TRBJ2-3,TRBD1,-,TRBV7-3,TGTGCCAGCAGCTTTGACCCGGGACAGCGCACAGATACGCAGTATTTT,CASSFDPGQRTDTQYF
TRBJ2-3,TRBD2,once,TRBV5-4,TGTGCCAGCAGCCCGGAACCTGGACTAGGGGGCACAGATACGCAGTATTTT,CASSPEPGLGGTDTQYF
TRBJ2-7,-,few,TRBV3-1,TGTGCCAGCAGCCAAGGTGGGGGCGTCGAGCAGTACTTC,CASSQGGGVEQYF
TRBJ1-5,-,-,TRBV10-3,TGTGCCATCAGTGAGTATAAGGATTCTCAGCCCCAGCATTTT,CAISEYKDSQPQHF
TRBJ2-5,-,-,TRBV12-5,TGTGCTAGTGGTTCGGATCTGGGGGAGACCCAGTACTTC,CASGSDLGETQYF
TRBJ2-7,TRBD1,-,TRBV7-9,TGTGCCAGCAGCCCGCCCCGACAGGGCATCGGGGAGCAGTACTTC,CASSPPRQGIGEQYF
TRBJ2-1,-,-,TRBV9,TGTGCCAGCAGCGTAGAGAGGGTGCTTGGAGATGAGCAGTTCTTC,CASSVERVLGDEQFF
TRBJ2-4,TRBD1,once,TRBV29-1,TGCAGCGTTGAAATTGGCGGACAGGGGGCCAAAAACATTCAGTACTTC,CSVEIGGQGAKNIQYF
TRBJ1-1,-,-,TRBV20-1,TGCAGTGCTTACAGGGTCACTGAAGCTTTCTTT,CSAYRVTEAFF
TRBJ1-3,-,-,TRBV12-3/TRBV12-4,TGTGCCAGCAGTTCCCCGGGGGGAGAAGGAAACACCATATATTTT,CASSSPGGEGNTIYF
TRBJ2-3,-,-,TRBV7-3,TGTGCCAGCAGCTTAACTGGTCGCAATACGCAGTATTTT,CASSLTGRNTQYF
TRBJ1-5,-,-,TRBV19,TGTGCCAGTAGTTTTCAGCAGGGGCTGCAGCCCCAGCATTTT,CASSFQQGLQPQHF
TRBJ2-7,-,-,TRBV5-1,TGCGCCAGCAGCTTGCGAGAGGAGGCAGGTCGGCAGTACTTC,CASSLREEAGRQYF
TRBJ2-6,-,-,TRBV7-3,TGTGCCAGCAGCCCTCGCGGCAGCCCCTCTGGGGCCAACGTCCTGACTTTC,CASSPRGSPSGANVLTF
TRBJ2-1,TRBD2,-,TRBV5-1,TGCGCCAGCAGCCCGAGCGGGACCTACAATGAGCAGTTCTTC,CASSPSGTYNEQFF
TRBJ2-1,TRBD2,once,TRBV12-3/TRBV12-4,TGTGCCAGCACCCTACCGGGGGGCAATGAGCAGTTCTTC,CASTLPGGNEQFF
TRBJ1-1,-,-,TRBV18,TGTGCCAGCGCACACGGGGGGCAGGGGCGAGGAGGAGCTTTCTTT,CASAHGGQGRGGAFF
TRBJ2-5,TRBD2,-,TRBV6-5,TGTGCCAGCACGCCGGGGGGGGAGACCCAGTACTTC,CASTPGGETQYF
TRBJ1-5,-,-,TRBV3-1,TGTGCCAGCAGCCAAGATCTGCGACAGCCTAATCAGCCCCAGCATTTT,CASSQDLRQPNQPQHF
TRBJ1-1,-,-,TRBV10-3,TGTGCCATCAGTGAGAACTCCGGGGAGAACACTGAAGCTTTCTTT,CAISENSGENTEAFF
TRBJ2-7,-,few,TRBV4-2,TGTGCCAGCAGCCAAGATGGTAGACCAACCTACGAGCAGTACTTC,CASSQDGRPTYEQYF
TRBJ2-7,-,-,TRBV29-1,TGCAGCGTTCCCCAGGCTGAGGGGTCCGAGCAGTACTTC,CSVPQAEGSEQYF
TRBJ1-1,TRBD1,-,TRBV6-5,TGTGCCAGCAGCCGACAGGGTAGAGACCCTGAAGCTTTCTTT,CASSRQGRDPEAFF
TRBJ2-7,-,-,TRBV18,TGTGCCAGCTCACCTCGACTCTACGAGCAGTACTTC,CASSPRLYEQYF
TRBJ2-1,-,-,TRBV20-1,TGCAGTGCTAGAGGTGGCGGCTACTCCTACAATGAGCAGTTCTTC,CSARGGGYSYNEQFF
TRBJ2-3,-,-,TRBV10-3,TGTGCCAGCGGGAATACAGATACGCAGTATTTT,CASGNTDTQYF
TRBJ1-4,-,-,TRBV7-9,TGTGCCAGCAGCACCCGACAGGCAACTAATGAAAAACTGTTTTTT,CASSTRQATNEKLFF
TRBJ2-7,TRBD2,-,TRBV27,TGTGCCAGCAGCCAAACTAGCGGGAGGTCCCCCTCCTACGAGCAGTACTTC,CASSQTSGRSPSYEQYF
TRBJ1-1,TRBD1,-,TRBV6-1,TGTGCCAGCAGTGAACCGGGACAGGGTAAGACTGAAGCTTTCTTT,CASSEPGQGKTEAFF
TRBJ2-7,-,-,TRBV5-1,TGCGCCAGCAGCCTGGACCGGGACGAGCAGTACTTC,CASSLDRDEQYF
TRBJ1-5,-,-,TRBV4-2,TGTGCCAGCAGCCAAGATCCCAATCAGCCCCAGCATTTT,CASSQDPNQPQHF
TRBJ2-1,-,-,TRBV20-1,TGCAGTGCCCCTCCCAGCCAGGGTAGGCGTAAAGGTCACAATGAGCAGTTCTTC,CSAPPSQGRRKGHNEQFF
TRBJ2-1,-,-,TRBV6-6,TGTGCCAGCAAGGGGGGACAGACCAGCTCCTACAATGAGCAGTTCTTC,CASKGGQTSSYNEQFF
TRBJ1-2,-,-,TRBV29-1,TGCAGCGTTGAAGAGGGAGGTGGCTACACCTTC,CSVEEGGGYTF
TRBJ1-1,-,-,TRBV6-5,TGTGCCAGCAGCATCGGACCGAACACTGAAGCTTTCTTT,CASSIGPNTEAFF
TRBJ2-5,-,-,TRBV23-1,TGCGCCAGCAGTCAATCGAAACAAGGAGAGACCCAGTACTTC,CASSQSKQGETQYF
TRBJ2-1,TRBD2,-,TRBV20-1,TGCAGTGCTTTTAGCGGGGGGGCCAAGAACTACAATGAGCAGTTCTTC,CSAFSGGAKNYNEQFF
TRBJ2-3,-,-,TRBV24-1,TGTGCCACCAGTGCAGATAGGGTAGATACGCAGTATTTT,CATSADRVDTQYF